This T cell receptor (beta chain) derives from a study of blood T cell repertoires in COVID-19. The wider study: Samples came from the United States, Italy and Spain, spanning acute and convalescent COVID-19. Sources were T cells, B-cell-depleted T cells, or PBMCs; the material itself was cDNA or gDNA.

Per the original methods: Estimation of nucleated cell counts was performed using reference gene primer amplification. The repertoire was sequenced with immunoSEQ multiplex PCR; TCRdb's copy has only in-frame clones and lacks some. From that table come the V and J calls and clone size; the DNA was used to work out D and trimming. Of 150,000 or so clones listed, around nine tenths are singletons. Sequencing input: peripheral blood. The source of this sequence is a human donor in a cohort sampled during active COVID-19.

CDR3 protein: CASSLVTGDGNTIYF. The CDR3 nucleotides read TGTGCCAGCAGCTTAGTGACAGGGGACGGAAACACCATATATTTT. V and J are TRBV7-9 and TRBJ1-3, with 8 nucleotides matching TRBD1. CDR3 length: 15 amino acids. Per the germline V gene, CDR1 is SEHNR and CDR2 is FQNEAQ (reference sequence). V gave up 1 base and J gave up 4 bases; unmatched junction bases: 3. Looking up the rest from reference TRBV7-9 and TRBJ1-3 gives the full variable domain: DTGVSQNPRHKITKRGQNVTFRCDPISEHNRLYWYRQTLGQGPEFLTYFQNEAQLEKSRLLSDRFSAERPKGSFSTLEIQRTEQGDSAMYLCASSLVTGDGNTIYFGEGSWLTVV.